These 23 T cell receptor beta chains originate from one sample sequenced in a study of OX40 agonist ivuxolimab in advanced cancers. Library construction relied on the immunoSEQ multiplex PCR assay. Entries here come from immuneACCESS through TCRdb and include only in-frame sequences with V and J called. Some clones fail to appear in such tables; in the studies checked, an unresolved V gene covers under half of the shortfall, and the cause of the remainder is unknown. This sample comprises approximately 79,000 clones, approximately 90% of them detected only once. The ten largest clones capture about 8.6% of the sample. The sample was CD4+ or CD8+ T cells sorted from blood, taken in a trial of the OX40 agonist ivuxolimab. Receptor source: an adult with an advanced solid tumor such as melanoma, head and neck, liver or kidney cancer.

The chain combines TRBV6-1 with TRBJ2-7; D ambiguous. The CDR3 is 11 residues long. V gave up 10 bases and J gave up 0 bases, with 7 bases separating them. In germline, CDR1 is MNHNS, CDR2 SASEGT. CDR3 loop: CATMFSYEQYF. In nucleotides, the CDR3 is TGTGCCACCATGTTCTCCTACGAGCAGTACTTC.

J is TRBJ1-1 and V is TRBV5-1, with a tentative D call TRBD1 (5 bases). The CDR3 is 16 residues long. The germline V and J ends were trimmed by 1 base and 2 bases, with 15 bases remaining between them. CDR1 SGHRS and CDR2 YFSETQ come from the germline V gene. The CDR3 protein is CASSLHGTLDNTEAFF. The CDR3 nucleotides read TGCGCCAGCAGCTTGCACGGGACGCTGGACAACACTGAAGCTTTCTTT.

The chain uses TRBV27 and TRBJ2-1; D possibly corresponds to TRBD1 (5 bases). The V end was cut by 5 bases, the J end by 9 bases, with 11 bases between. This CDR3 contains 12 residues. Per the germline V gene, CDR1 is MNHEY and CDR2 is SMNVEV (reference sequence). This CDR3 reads CASSLWGSEQFF. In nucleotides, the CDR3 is TGTGCCAGCAGTCTATGGGGCTCTGAGCAGTTCTTC.

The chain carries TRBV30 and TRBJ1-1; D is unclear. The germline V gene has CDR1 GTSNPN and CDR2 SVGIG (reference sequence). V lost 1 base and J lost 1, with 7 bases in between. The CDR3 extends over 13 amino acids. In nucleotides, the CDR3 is TGTGCCTGGAGTGCTCTGGGGAACACTGAAGCTTTCTTT. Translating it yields CAWSALGNTEAFF.

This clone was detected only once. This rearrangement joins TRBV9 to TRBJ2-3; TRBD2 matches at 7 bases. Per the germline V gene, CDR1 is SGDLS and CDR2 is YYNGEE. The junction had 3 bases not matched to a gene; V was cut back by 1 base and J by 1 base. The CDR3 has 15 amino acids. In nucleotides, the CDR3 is TGTGCCAGCAGCGTAAGCGGGGCTGGCACAGATACGCAGTATTTT. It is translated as CASSVSGAGTDTQYF.

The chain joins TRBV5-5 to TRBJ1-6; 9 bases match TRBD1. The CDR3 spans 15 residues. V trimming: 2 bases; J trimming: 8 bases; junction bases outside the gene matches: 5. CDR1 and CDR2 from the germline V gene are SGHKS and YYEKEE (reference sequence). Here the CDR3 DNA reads TGTGCCAGCAGCTTAGAGGACAGGGGCGATTCACCCCTCCACTTT. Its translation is CASSLEDRGDSPLHF.

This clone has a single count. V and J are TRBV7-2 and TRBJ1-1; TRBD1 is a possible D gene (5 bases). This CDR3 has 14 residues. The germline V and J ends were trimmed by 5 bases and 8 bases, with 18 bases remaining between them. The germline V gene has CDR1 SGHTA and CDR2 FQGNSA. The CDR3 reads CASSPQTKRGEAFF. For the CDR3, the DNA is TGTGCCAGCAGCCCTCAGACTAAGCGGGGCGAAGCTTTCTTT.

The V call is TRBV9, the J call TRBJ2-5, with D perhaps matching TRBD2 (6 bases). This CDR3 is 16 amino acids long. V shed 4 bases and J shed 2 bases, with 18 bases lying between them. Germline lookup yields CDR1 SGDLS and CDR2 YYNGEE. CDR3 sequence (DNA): TGTGCCAGCAGCACCCAGCTAGCGTGGGGGCAAGAGACCCAGTACTTC. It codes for CASSTQLAWGQETQYF.

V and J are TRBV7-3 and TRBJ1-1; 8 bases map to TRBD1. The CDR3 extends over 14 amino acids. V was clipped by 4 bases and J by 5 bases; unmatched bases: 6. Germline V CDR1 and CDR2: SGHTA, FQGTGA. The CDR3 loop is CASSSTGGWTEAFF. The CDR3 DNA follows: TGTGCCAGCAGCTCTACAGGGGGATGGACTGAAGCTTTCTTT. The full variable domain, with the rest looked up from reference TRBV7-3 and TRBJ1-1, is GAGVSQTPSNKVTEKGKYVELRCDPISGHTALYWYRQSLGQGPEFLIYFQGTGAADDSGLPNDRFFAVRPEGSVSTLKIQRTERGDSAVYLCASSSTGGWTEAFFGQGTRLTVV.

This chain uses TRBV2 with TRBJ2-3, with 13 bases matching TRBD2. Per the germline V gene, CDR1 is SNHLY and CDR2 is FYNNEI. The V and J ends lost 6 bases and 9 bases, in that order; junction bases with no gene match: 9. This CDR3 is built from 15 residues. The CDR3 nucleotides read TGTGCCAGCAGAGACGGACTAGCGGGGGTAGGGACGCAGTATTTT. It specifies CASRDGLAGVGTQYF. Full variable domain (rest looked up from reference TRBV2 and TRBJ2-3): EPEVTQTPSHQVTQMGQEVILRCVPISNHLYFYWYRQILGQKVEFLVSFYNNEISEKSEIFDDQFSVERPDGSNFTLKIRSTKLEDSAMYFCASRDGLAGVGTQYFGPGTRLTVL.

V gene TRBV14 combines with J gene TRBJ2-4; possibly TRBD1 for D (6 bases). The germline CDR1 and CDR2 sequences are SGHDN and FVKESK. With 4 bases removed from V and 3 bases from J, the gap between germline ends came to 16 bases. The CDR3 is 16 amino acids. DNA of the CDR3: TGTGCCAGCAGCCTGACTTGGGGCAGGGGCAAAAACATTCAGTACTTC. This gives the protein CASSLTWGRGKNIQYF.

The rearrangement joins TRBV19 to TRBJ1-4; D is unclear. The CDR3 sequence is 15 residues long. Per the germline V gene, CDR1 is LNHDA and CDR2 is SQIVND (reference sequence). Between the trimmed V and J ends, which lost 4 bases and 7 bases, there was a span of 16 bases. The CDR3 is CASSSTASKGEKLFF. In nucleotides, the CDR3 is TGTGCCAGTAGTAGCACAGCCTCGAAGGGTGAAAAACTGTTTTTT.

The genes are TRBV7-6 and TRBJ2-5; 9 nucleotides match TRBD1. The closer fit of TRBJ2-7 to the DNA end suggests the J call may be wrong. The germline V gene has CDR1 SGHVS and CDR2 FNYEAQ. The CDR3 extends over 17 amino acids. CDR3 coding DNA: TGTGCCAGCAGCTCAACCGGGACAGGGAAAGTCCCCTACGAGCAGTACTTC. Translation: CASSSTGTGKVPYEQYF.

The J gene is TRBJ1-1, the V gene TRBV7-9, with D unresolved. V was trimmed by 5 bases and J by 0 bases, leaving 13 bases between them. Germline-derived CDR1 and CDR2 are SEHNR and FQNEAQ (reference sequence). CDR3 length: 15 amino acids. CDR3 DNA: TGTGCCAGCAGCCCCATTAGCGGTATGAACACTGAAGCTTTCTTT. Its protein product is CASSPISGMNTEAFF.

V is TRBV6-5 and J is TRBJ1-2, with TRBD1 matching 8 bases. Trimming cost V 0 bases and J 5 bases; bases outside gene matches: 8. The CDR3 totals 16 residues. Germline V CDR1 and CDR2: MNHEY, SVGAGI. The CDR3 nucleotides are TGTGCCAGCAGTTACTCGACAGGGGAGAGGAGTTATGGCTACACCTTC. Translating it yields CASSYSTGERSYGYTF.

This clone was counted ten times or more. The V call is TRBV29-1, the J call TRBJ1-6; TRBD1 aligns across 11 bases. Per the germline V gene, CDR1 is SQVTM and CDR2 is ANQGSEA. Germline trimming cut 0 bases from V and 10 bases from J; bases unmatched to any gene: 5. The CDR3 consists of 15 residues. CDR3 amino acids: CSVEDRDRGRSPLHF. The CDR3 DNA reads TGCAGCGTTGAAGATAGGGACAGGGGGAGATCACCCCTCCACTTT.

The chain's CDR3 is CASRVGYGNTEAFF. In nucleotides, the CDR3 is TGTGCCAGCAGGGTGGGGTACGGGAACACTGAAGCTTTCTTT. The J gene is TRBJ1-1, the V gene TRBV5-4; no clear D gene. The germline V gene has CDR1 SGHNT and CDR2 YYREEE (reference sequence). CDR3 length: 14 amino acids. The ends were cut back, 5 bases at V and 1 base at J, with 12 bases in the middle.

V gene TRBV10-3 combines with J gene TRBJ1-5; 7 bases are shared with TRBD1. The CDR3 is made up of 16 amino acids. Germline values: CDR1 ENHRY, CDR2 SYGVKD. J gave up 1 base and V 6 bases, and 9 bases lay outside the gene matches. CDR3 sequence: CAISDIDRESNQPQHF. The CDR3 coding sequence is TGTGCCATCAGCGATATCGACAGGGAAAGCAATCAGCCCCAGCATTTT.

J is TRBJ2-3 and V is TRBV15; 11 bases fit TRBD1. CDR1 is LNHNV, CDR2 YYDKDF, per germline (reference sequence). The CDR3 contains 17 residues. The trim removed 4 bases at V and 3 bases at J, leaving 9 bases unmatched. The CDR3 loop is CATSTRGQGGFTDTQYF. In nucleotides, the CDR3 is TGTGCCACCAGCACGAGGGGACAGGGGGGCTTTACAGATACGCAGTATTTT.

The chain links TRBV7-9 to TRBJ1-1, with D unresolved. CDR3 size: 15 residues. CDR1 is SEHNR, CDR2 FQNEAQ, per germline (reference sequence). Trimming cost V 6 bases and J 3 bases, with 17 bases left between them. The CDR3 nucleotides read TGTGCCAGCAGGAGGAGGGTTCTTGAGGACACTGAAGCTTTCTTT. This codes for CASRRRVLEDTEAFF.

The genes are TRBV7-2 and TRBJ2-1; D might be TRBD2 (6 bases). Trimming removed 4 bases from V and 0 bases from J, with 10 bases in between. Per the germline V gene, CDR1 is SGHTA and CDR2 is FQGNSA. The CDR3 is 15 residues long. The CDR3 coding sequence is TGTGCCAGCAGCTGGGGACTTAACTCCTACAATGAGCAGTTCTTC. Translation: CASSWGLNSYNEQFF.

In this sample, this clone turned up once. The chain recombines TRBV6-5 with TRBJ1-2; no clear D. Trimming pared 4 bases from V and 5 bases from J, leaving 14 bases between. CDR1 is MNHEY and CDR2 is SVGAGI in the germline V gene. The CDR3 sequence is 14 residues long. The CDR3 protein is CASSFVGRFYGYTF. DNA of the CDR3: TGTGCCAGCAGTTTTGTAGGTCGCTTTTATGGCTACACCTTC.

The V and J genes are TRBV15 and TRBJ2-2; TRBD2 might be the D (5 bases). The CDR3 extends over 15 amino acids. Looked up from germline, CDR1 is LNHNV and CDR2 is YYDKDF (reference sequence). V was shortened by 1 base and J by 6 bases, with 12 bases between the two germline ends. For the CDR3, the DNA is TGTGCCACCAGCAGAGCGGGAATTAACTCCGGGGAGCTGTTTTTT. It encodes CATSRAGINSGELFF. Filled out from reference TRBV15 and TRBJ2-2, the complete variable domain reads DAMVIQNPRYQVTQFGKPVTLSCSQTLNHNVMYWYQQKSSQAPKLLFHYYDKDFNNEADTPDNFQSRRPNTSFCFLDIRSPGLGDTAMYLCATSRAGINSGELFFGEGSRLTVL.